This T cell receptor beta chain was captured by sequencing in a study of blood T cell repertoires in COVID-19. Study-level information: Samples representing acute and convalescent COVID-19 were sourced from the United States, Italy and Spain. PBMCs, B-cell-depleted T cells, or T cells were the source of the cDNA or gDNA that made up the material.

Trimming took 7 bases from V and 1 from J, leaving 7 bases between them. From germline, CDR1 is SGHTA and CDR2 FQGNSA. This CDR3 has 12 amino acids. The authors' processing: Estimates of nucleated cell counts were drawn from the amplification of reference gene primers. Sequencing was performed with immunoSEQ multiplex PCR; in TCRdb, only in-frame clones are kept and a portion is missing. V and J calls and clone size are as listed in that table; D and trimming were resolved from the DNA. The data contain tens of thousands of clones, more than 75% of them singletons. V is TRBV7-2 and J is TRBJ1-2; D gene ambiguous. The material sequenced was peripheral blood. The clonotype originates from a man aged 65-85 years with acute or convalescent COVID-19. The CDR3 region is CASTTLNYGYTF. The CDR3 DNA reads TGTGCCAGCACGACTCTTAACTATGGCTACACCTTC.